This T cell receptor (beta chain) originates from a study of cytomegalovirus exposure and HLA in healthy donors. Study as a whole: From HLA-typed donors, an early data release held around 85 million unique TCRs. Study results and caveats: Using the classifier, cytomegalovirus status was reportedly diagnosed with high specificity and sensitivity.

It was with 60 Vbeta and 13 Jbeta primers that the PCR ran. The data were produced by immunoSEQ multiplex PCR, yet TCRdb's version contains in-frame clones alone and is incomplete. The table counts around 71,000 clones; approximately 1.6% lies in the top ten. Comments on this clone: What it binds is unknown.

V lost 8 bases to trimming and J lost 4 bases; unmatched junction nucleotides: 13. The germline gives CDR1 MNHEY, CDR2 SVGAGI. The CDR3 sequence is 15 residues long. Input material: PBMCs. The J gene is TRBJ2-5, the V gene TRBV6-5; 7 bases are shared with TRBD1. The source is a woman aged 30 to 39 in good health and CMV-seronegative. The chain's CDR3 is CASPYLKGAVETQYF. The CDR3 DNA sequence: TGTGCCAGCCCTTACCTGAAGGGGGCTGTAGAGACCCAGTACTTC.